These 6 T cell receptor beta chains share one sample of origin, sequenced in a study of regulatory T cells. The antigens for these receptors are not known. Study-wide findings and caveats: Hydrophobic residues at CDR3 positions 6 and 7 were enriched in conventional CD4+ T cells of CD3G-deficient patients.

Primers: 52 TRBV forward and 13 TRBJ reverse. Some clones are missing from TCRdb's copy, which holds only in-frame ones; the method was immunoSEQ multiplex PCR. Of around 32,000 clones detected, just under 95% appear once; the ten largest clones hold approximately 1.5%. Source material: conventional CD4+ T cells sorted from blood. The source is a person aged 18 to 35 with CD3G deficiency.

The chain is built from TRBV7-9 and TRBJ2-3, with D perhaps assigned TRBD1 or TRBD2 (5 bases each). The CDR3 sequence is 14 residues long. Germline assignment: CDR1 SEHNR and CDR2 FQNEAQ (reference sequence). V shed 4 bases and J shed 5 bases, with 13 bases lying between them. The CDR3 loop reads CASSYEGRRDTQYF. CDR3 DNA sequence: TGTGCCAGCAGCTATGAGGGGCGAAGAGATACGCAGTATTTT.

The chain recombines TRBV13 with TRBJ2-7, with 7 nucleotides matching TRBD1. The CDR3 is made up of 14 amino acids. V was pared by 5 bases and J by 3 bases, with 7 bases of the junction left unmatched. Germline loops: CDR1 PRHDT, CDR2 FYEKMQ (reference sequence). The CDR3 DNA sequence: TGTGCCAGCAGCGAACGGGACAGTTTCTACGAGCAGTACTTC. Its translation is CASSERDSFYEQYF.

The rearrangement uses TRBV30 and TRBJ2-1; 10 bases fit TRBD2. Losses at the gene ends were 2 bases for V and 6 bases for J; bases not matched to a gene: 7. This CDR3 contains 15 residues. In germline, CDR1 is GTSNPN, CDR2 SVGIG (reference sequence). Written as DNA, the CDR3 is TGTGCCTGGAGTTTAGGACTAGCGGAGATCAATGAGCAGTTCTTC. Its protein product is CAWSLGLAEINEQFF.

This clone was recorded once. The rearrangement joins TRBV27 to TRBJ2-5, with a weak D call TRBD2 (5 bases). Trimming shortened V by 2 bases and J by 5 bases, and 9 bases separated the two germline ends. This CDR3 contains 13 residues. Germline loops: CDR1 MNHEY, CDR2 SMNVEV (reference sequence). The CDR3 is CASSLMGGETQYF. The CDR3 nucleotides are TGTGCCAGCAGTTTAATGGGCGGGGAGACCCAGTACTTC.

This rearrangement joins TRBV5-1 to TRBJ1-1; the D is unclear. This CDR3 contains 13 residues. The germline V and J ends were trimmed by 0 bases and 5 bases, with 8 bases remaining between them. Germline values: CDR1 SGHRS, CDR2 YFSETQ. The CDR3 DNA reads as TGCGCCAGCAGCTTGGATACAAGAACTGAAGCTTTCTTT. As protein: CASSLDTRTEAFF.

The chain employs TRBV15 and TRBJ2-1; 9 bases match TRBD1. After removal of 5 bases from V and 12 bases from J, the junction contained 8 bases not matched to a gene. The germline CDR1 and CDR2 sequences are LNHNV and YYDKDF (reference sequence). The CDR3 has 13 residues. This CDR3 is CATSRDRAVGQFF. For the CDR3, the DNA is TGTGCCACCAGCCGGGACAGGGCAGTGGGGCAGTTCTTC. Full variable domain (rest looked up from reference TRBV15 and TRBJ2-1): DAMVIQNPRYQVTQFGKPVTLSCSQTLNHNVMYWYQQKSSQAPKLLFHYYDKDFNNEADTPDNFQSRRPNTSFCFLDIRSPGLGDTAMYLCATSRDRAVGQFFGPGTRLTVL.